The 18 T cell receptor beta chains presented below share a single source sample, sequenced in a study of OX40 agonist ivuxolimab in advanced cancers. TCRdb's copy holds only in-frame clones and misses some; the assay was immunoSEQ multiplex PCR. The table has nearly 80,000 clones, about 92% seen once. The sequencing here drew on CD4+ or CD8+ T cells sorted from blood, taken in a trial of the OX40 agonist ivuxolimab. These receptors originate from an adult with an advanced solid tumor such as melanoma, head and neck, liver or kidney cancer.

The chain recombines TRBV4-2 with TRBJ1-3; no reliable D call. The CDR3 spans 15 residues. The V and J ends lost 0 bases and 0 bases respectively, with 6 bases between them. Germline loops: CDR1 LGHNA, CDR2 YNFKEQ. The CDR3 DNA follows: TGTGCCAGCAGCCAAGAGGCGGACTCTGGAAACACCATATATTTT. Its translation: CASSQEADSGNTIYF.

This clone was seen a few times. The V gene is TRBV4-2, the J gene TRBJ2-7, with D perhaps assigned TRBD1 or TRBD2 (5 bases each). Trimming took off 4 bases at V and 4 bases at J, with 11 bases between the two ends. The CDR3 runs to 13 residues. The germline CDR1 and CDR2 sequences are LGHNA and YNFKEQ. CDR3 in DNA: TGTGCCAGCAGCCGGGACCTAGAGTACGAGCAGTACGTC. It yields the protein CASSRDLEYEQYV.

The chain links TRBV18 to TRBJ2-5; 9 bases align to TRBD2. The junction had 9 bases not matched to a gene; V was cut back by 6 bases and J by 4 bases. From germline, CDR1 is KGHSH and CDR2 LQKENI. There are 15 residues in the CDR3. The CDR3 loop is CASSPPGSGGETQYF. The DNA for the CDR3 is TGTGCCAGCTCGCCTCCGGGTAGCGGGGGAGAGACCCAGTACTTC. Full variable domain (remainder filled in from reference TRBV18 and TRBJ2-5): NAGVMQNPRHLVRRRGQEARLRCSPMKGHSHVYWYRQLPEEGLKFMVYLQKENIIDESGMPKERFSAEFPKEGPSILRIQQVVRGDSAAYFCASSPPGSGGETQYFGPGTRLLVL.

The chain couples TRBV5-1 to TRBJ2-5, with D possibly being TRBD1 or TRBD2 (5 bases each). The CDR3 is 14 residues long. Germline values: CDR1 SGHRS, CDR2 YFSETQ. V lost 4 bases and J lost 1, with 11 bases in between. The CDR3 loop is CASSPGTAQETQYF. CDR3 DNA sequence: TGCGCCAGCAGCCCCGGGACGGCCCAAGAGACCCAGTACTTC. Full variable domain (rest looked up from reference TRBV5-1 and TRBJ2-5): KAGVTQTPRYLIKTRGQQVTLSCSPISGHRSVSWYQQTPGQGLQFLFEYFSETQRNKGNFPGRFSGRQFSNSRSEMNVSTLELGDSALYLCASSPGTAQETQYFGPGTRLLVL.

This clone was found once. The chain couples TRBV4-1 to TRBJ1-6; the match to TRBD1 covers 11 bases. Germline lookup yields CDR1 MGHRA and CDR2 YSYEKL. After removal of 4 bases from V and 13 bases from J, the junction contained 6 bases not matched to a gene. There are 14 residues in the CDR3. CDR3 residues: CASSPGQGVVPLHF. CDR3 coding DNA: TGCGCCAGCAGCCCGGGACAGGGGGTGGTGCCCCTCCACTTT.

CDR3 sequence (DNA): TGCGCCAGCAGCTTCTACAGAGGCTTGAGCGGCAATCAGCCCCAGCATTTT. Amino acid sequence: CASSFYRGLSGNQPQHF. The chain employs TRBV5-1 and TRBJ1-5, with D uncertain. V lost 2 bases and J 2 bases, leaving 17 bases between the germline ends. Germline V gene data show CDR1 as SGHRS and CDR2 as YFSETQ. The CDR3 runs to 17 residues.

This clone was observed once. The chain combines TRBV2 with TRBJ2-5; 8 nucleotides agree with TRBD2. V lost 8 bases to trimming and J lost 4 bases; unmatched junction nucleotides: 9. CDR3 length equals 14 residues. Germline CDR1 reads SNHLY; CDR2 reads FYNNEI. CDR3 loop: CASGRRGAGETQYF. CDR3 in DNA: TGTGCCAGCGGTAGGCGGGGGGCGGGAGAGACCCAGTACTTC.

This clone was seen just once. The chain is built from TRBV5-4 and TRBJ1-2; perhaps TRBD1 as D (5 bases). Germline V gene sequence: CDR1 SGHNT, CDR2 YYREEE (reference sequence). The CDR3 runs to 16 residues. V shed 0 bases and J shed 0 bases, with 12 bases lying between them. Written as DNA, the CDR3 is TGTGCCAGCAGCTTGGAACTGGGGCAATCTAACTATGGCTACACCTTC. Translation gives CASSLELGQSNYGYTF.

The rearrangement joins TRBV6-1 to TRBJ1-1, with TRBD1 matching 10 bases. V lost 3 bases and J lost 4; bases outside the gene matches: 2. The CDR3 length is 14 residues. The V gene's germline CDR1 is MNHNS and CDR2 SASEGT. The CDR3, as DNA: TGTGCCAGCAGTGAGAGGACAGGGGGCACTGAAGCTTTCTTT. Translated, it gives CASSERTGGTEAFF.

The chain has TRBV5-4 and TRBJ1-6; D call uncertain. This CDR3 contains 15 residues. Trimming took 0 bases from V and 5 from J, leaving 9 bases between them. Germline V CDR1 and CDR2: SGHNT, YYREEE (reference sequence). The CDR3 here is CASSLGQANNSPLHF. The DNA of the CDR3 is TGTGCCAGCAGCTTGGGCCAGGCTAATAATTCACCCCTCCACTTT.

The chain uses TRBV11-2 and TRBJ1-2; D perhaps matches TRBD1 (6 bases). There are 15 residues in the CDR3. CDR1 is SGHAT, CDR2 FQNNGV, per germline. With 7 bases removed from V and 4 bases from J, the gap between germline ends came to 19 bases. The CDR3 loop reads CASISEGGRGYGYTF. The DNA of the CDR3 is TGTGCCAGCATCTCGGAAGGGGGTCGCGGCTATGGCTACACCTTC.

The chain recombines TRBV7-2 with TRBJ2-5, with TRBD2 matching 10 bases. The CDR3 consists of 16 residues. V lost 1 base and J lost 5; bases outside the gene matches: 7. Germline values: CDR1 SGHTA, CDR2 FQGNSA. The CDR3 DNA sequence: TGTGCCAGCAGCTTAGTGTCTAGCGGGGGAACGGAGACCCAGTACTTC. Its translation is CASSLVSSGGTETQYF.

Regarding this clone: A read error may account for a junction end that differs from germline. CDR3: CASSPTGNGETQYF. For the CDR3, the DNA is TGTGCTAGCAGCCCCACAGGGAACGGAGAGACCCAGTACTTC. The chain has TRBV7-7 and TRBJ2-5; TRBD1 might be the D (6 bases). This CDR3 is 14 amino acids long. The germline V gene encodes CDR1 SSHAT and CDR2 FNYEAQ (reference sequence).

The chain uses TRBV6-6 and TRBJ1-1, with 8 positions matching TRBD1. The CDR3 length is 14 residues. Looked up from germline, CDR1 is MNHNY and CDR2 is SVGAGI (reference sequence). The ends lost 6 bases at V and 6 bases at J; junction bases unmatched: 9. CDR3 in DNA: TGTGCCAGCAGCGCAGGGGGCGTCCCCCCTGAAGCTTTCTTT. This gives the protein CASSAGGVPPEAFF.

The chain joins TRBV7-2 to TRBJ1-4; 7 bases are shared with TRBD1. V lost 5 bases, J lost 8 bases, and 11 bases stayed unmatched. CDR1 is SGHTA, CDR2 FQGNSA, per germline. The CDR3 spans 15 residues. The CDR3 bases are TGTGCCAGCAGCGGCCGGACAGGAATCAGGGAAAAACTGTTTTTT. Translated, it gives CASSGRTGIREKLFF.

The chain joins TRBV9 to TRBJ2-3, with D uncertain. Trimming cost V 2 bases and J 4 bases, with 14 bases left between them. The CDR3 runs to 15 residues. Per the germline V gene, CDR1 is SGDLS and CDR2 is YYNGEE. The CDR3 sequence is CASSVGVTGADTQYF. The CDR3 nucleotides are TGTGCCAGCAGCGTTGGGGTTACGGGTGCAGATACGCAGTATTTT.

The chain is built from TRBV6-1 and TRBJ2-5; D is ambiguous. This CDR3 has 12 residues. Trimming pared 8 bases from V and 4 bases from J, leaving 11 bases between. Germline-derived CDR1 and CDR2 are MNHNS and SASEGT. CDR3 region: CASELAAETQYF. Here the CDR3 DNA reads TGTGCCAGCGAGTTGGCTGCAGAGACCCAGTACTTC.

The chain carries TRBV6-1 and TRBJ1-3; D is possibly TRBD1 (6 bases). The CDR3 covers 16 residues. Germline CDR1 MNHNS, CDR2 SASEGT. V lost 4 bases to trimming and J lost 2 bases, with 15 bases between them. The CDR3 coding sequence is TGTGCCAGCAGTGGGCAATCCGGGACACCTGGAAACACCATATATTTT. It is translated as CASSGQSGTPGNTIYF.